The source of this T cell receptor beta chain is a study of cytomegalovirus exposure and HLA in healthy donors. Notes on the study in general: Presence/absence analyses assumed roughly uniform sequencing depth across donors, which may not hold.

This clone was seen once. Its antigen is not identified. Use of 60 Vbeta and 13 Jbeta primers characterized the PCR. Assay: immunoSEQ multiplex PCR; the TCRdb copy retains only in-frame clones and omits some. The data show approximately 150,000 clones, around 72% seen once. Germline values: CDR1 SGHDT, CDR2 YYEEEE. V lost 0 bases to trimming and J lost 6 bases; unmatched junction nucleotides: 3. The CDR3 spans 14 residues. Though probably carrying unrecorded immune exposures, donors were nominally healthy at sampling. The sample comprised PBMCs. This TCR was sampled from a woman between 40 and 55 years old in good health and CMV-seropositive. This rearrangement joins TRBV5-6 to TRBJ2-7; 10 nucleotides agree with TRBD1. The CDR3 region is CASSLGQGASEQYF. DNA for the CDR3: TGTGCCAGCAGCTTGGGACAGGGGGCTAGCGAGCAGTACTTC.